The T cell receptor beta chain under discussion was sequenced for a study of blood T cell repertoires in COVID-19. Turning to the study itself: Sources were T cells, B-cell-depleted T cells, or PBMCs; the material itself was cDNA or gDNA.

Original processing methods: The authors estimated nucleated cell counts from reference gene primer amplification. Clones were sequenced by immunoSEQ multiplex PCR, and TCRdb holds only the in-frame ones, with some missing. V and J calls plus clone size are reproduced from that table; the DNA served to infer D and trimming. The data contain 110,000 or so clones, 81% of them seen just once; the ten biggest clones take up over 9%. CDR1 and CDR2 (germline): LNHDA, SQIVND (reference sequence). V shed 7 bases and J 8 bases; nucleotides not matched to a gene: 11. The CDR3 is made up of 17 amino acids. The chain uses TRBV19 and TRBJ2-1; 16 bases match TRBD2. The clonotype was recovered from a woman aged 65 to 85 with acute or convalescent COVID-19. Material: peripheral blood. CDR3 in amino acids: CASTGWGTSGRVDEQFF. The CDR3 DNA is TGTGCCAGTACCGGTTGGGGGACTAGCGGGAGGGTGGATGAGCAGTTCTTC.